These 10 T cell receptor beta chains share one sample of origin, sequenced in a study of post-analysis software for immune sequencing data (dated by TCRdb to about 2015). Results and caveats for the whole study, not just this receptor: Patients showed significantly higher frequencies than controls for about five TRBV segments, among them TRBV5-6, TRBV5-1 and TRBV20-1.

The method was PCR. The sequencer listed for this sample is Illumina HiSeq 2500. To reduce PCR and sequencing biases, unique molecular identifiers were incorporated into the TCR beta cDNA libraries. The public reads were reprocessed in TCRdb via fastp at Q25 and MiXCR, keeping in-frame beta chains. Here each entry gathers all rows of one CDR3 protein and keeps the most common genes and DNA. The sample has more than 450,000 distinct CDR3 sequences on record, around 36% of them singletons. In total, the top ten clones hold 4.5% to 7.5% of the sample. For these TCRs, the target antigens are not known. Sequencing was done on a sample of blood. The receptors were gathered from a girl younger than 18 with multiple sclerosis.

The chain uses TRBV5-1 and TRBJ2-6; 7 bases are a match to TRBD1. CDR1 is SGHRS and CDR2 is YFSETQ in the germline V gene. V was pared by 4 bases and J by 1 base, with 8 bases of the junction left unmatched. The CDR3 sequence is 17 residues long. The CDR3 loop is CASSPDAQGSGANVLTF. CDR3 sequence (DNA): TGCGCCAGCAGCCCGGACGCACAGGGGTCTGGGGCCAACGTCCTGACTTTC. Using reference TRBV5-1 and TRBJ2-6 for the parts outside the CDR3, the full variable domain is KAGVTQTPRYLIKTRGQQVTLSCSPISGHRSVSWYQQTPGQGLQFLFEYFSETQRNKGNFPGRFSGRQFSNSRSEMNVSTLELGDSALYLCASSPDAQGSGANVLTFGAGSRLTVL.

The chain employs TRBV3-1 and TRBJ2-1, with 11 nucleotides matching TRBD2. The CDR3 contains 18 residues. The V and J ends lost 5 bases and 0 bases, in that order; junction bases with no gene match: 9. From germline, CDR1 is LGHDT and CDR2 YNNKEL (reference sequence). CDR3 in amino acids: CASSSTSGGRSSYNEQFF. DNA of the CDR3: TGTGCCAGCAGCTCAACTAGCGGGGGAAGGAGCTCCTACAATGAGCAGTTCTTC.

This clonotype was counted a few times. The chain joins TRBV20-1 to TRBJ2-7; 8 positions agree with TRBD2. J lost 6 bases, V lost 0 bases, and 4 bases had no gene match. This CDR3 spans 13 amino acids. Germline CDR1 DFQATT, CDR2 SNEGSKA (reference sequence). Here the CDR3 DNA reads TGCAGTGCTAGAGATCGACTAGCGTTCGAGCAGTACTTC. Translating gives CSARDRLAFEQYF.

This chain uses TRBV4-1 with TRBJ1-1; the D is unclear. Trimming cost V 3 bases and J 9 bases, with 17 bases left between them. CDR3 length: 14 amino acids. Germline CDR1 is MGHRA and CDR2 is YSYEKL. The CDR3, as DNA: TGCGCCAGCAGCCAGACTGACGCCCCCCATAAAGCTTTCTTT. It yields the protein CASSQTDAPHKAFF.

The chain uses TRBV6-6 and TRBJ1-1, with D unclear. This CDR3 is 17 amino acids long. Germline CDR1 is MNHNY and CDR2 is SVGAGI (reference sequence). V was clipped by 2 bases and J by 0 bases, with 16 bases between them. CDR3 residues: CASSYSGSEWMNTEAFF. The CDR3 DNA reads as TGTGCCAGCAGTTACAGTGGGTCAGAGTGGATGAACACTGAAGCTTTCTTT.

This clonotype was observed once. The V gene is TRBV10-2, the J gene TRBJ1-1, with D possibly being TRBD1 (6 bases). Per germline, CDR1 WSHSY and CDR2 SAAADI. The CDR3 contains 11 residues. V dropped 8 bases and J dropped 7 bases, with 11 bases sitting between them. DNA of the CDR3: TGCGCCAGCCGACAGGCCGATGAAGCTTTCTTT. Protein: CASRQADEAFF.

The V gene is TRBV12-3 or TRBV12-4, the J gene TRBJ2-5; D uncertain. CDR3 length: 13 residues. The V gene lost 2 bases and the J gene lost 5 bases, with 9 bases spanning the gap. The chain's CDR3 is CASSLFGHETQYF. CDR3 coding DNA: TGTGCCAGCAGTTTATTCGGGCACGAGACCCAGTACTTC.

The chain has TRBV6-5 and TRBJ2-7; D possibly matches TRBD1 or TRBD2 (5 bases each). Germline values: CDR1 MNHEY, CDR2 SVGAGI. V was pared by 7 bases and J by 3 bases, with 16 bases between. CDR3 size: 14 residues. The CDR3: CASNPSTGLYEQYF. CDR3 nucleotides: TGTGCCAGCAATCCTTCCACAGGACTCTACGAGCAGTACTTC.

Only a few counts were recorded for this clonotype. CDR3 sequence: CASSLSAGGTNEKLFF. The CDR3, as DNA: TGTGCCAGCAGCTTATCGGCAGGGGGAACTAATGAAAAACTGTTTTTT. This chain joins TRBV7-9 and TRBJ1-4; 7 bases map to TRBD1. With 2 bases clipped from V and 1 base from J, the junction kept 4 bases outside the gene matches. The CDR3 has 16 residues. Germline CDR1 SEHNR, CDR2 FQNEAQ (reference sequence).

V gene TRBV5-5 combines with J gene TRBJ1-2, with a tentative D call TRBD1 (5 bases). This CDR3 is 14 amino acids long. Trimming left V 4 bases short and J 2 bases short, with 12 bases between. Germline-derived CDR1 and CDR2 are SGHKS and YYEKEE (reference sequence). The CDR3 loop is CASSRGDSNYGYTF. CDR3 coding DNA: TGTGCCAGCAGCAGGGGTGACAGCAACTATGGCTACACCTTC.